This TCR beta chain was documented in a study of blood T cell repertoires in COVID-19 (dated by TCRdb to the early 2020s). Some background on the complete study: The collaborator samples originated in the United States, Italy and Spain and spanned the acute and convalescent phases of COVID-19. The material from the prospective study consisted of cDNA or gDNA derived from T cells, B-cell-depleted T cells, or PBMCs. The dataset comprised deeply sampled blood TCRbeta repertoires from subjects exposed to, actively infected with, or recovered from COVID-19. A freely available public database, intended as a resource for researchers studying the immune response to SARS-CoV-2, is where the repertoires were released. Samples were obtained from the ongoing ImmuneRACE study (first 160 participants) and from 1,254 subjects provided by 6 global collaborators. Sample metadata almost always included a de-identified subject ID, COVID-19 status, age in years and sex. Where HLA class I and class II types were available, the types were taken from metadata supplied by the sample provider, not from assay-based typing.

At one collaborating source in Seattle, patients were enrolled during active infection and were followed longitudinally through the course of disease. Collaborating institutions collected whole blood in K2EDTA tubes following their own protocols. For TCRbeta analysis, collaborator samples were shipped as frozen whole blood, as isolated PBMCs, or as DNA extracted from either sample type. General findings and caveats noted by the study authors: The quantity of clinical and demographic metadata differed by source and by participant and was supplied without curation.

The germline V gene supplies CDR1 SGHTA and CDR2 FQGNSA. V lost 5 bases and J lost 8 bases; the stretch between them is 9 bases long. The CDR3 covers 12 residues, taking in both the cysteine and the phenylalanine. This entry keeps only the CDR3 DNA: 36 bases, framed from base 1. TCRbeta CDR3 regions were amplified from genomic DNA using the immunoSEQ Assay, a bias-controlled multiplex PCR. As for how the authors treated the data: Nucleated cell counts per sample were estimated from amplification of reference gene primers within the assay. To quantify the absolute abundance of each unique TCRbeta CDR3 rearrangement, sequence reads were collapsed and filtered. Productive Simpson clonality was computed per sample as the square root of Simpson's diversity index over productive rearrangements. TCRdb carries this immuneACCESS record with in-frame sequences only. Its versions omit some clonotypes, under half of them owing to an unresolved V gene in the studies checked, with the rest unexplained. The D gene and trimming were derived from the DNA, and the V and J assignments and clone size from that table. The sample table contains about 350,000 clones; only one count was recorded for roughly 90% of them. Together, the top ten hold over 3.5% of the sample.

A word on this clone: This clone's antigen is unknown. Per-nucleotide qualities are absent, and no much larger clonotype sits a single base away. This specimen includes other DNA sequences encoding the same CDR3.

Sample: peripheral blood. This receptor was identified in a woman aged 55-69 years with COVID-19, enrolled during active disease. The chain is assembled from TRBV7-2 and TRBJ2-2; the D gene lacks a confident call. The sequence in DNA is TGTGCCAGCAGCCGTTACAGTGGGGAGCTGTTTTTT. It codes for CASSRYSGELFF.